This T cell receptor beta chain was profiled in a study of T cells in Graves' hyperthyroidism and ophthalmopathy. Template material for amplifying TCR beta CDR3 regions consisted of RNA transcripts. The TCR CDR3 was amplified in a first-round RT-PCR using the HTBI primer set. TCRdb fed the multiplex PCR reads into MiXCR, producing one record per CDR3 protein. The sample consists of 700,000 or so distinct CDR3 sequences, roughly 15% of them appearing once. V was shortened by 2 bases and J by 7 bases, with 14 bases between the two germline ends. Germline CDR1 DFQATT, CDR2 SNEGSKA (reference sequence). CDR3 length: 13 amino acids. Based on clinical symptoms, serum thyroxine and TRAb, thyroid ultrasound and orbital computed tomography, diagnoses were reached. This clonotype was observed at least ten times.

The rearrangement uses TRBV20-1 and TRBJ1-1; D remains ambiguous. Sequencing used blood. This TCR derives from a woman aged 45-65 years with Graves' ophthalmopathy. Here the CDR3 DNA reads TGCAGTGCTAGATCCGGCGGGTACATTGAAGCTTTCTTT. It specifies CSARSGGYIEAFF.